A single sample gave rise to the 9 T cell receptor beta chains below, sequenced in a study of blood T cell repertoires in COVID-19. The assay was immunoSEQ multiplex PCR, and TCRdb's table has in-frame clones only and misses some. The data contain about 110,000 clones, 88% of them singletons. What was sequenced was peripheral blood. These receptors came from a woman between 45 and 60 years old with acute or convalescent COVID-19.

The chain combines TRBV11-2 with TRBJ2-2, with D maybe TRBD1 (6 bases). Trimming pared 0 bases from V and 6 bases from J, leaving 14 bases between. Germline V gives CDR1 SGHAT, CDR2 FQNNGV. This CDR3 is 16 amino acids long. For the CDR3, the DNA is TGTGCCAGCAGCTTAGAGAGGACAGATCCTCCCGGGGAGCTGTTTTTT. As protein: CASSLERTDPPGELFF.

This clone occurred a few times. This chain links TRBV18 with TRBJ1-1; TRBD1 aligns across 9 bases. With 1 base clipped from V and 0 bases from J, the junction kept 9 bases outside the gene matches. Germline lookup yields CDR1 KGHSH and CDR2 LQKENI. This CDR3 region has 18 residues. The CDR3, as DNA: TGTGCCAGCTCACCACAACTACAGGGGGCAGGGATGAACACTGAAGCTTTCTTT. Protein product: CASSPQLQGAGMNTEAFF. Variable domain in full (rest from reference TRBV18 and TRBJ1-1): NAGVMQNPRHLVRRRGQEARLRCSPMKGHSHVYWYRQLPEEGLKFMVYLQKENIIDESGMPKERFSAEFPKEGPSILRIQQVVRGDSAAYFCASSPQLQGAGMNTEAFFGQGTRLTVV.

The CDR3 sequence: CASSFGDTYEKLFF. CDR3 in DNA: TGTGCCAGCAGCTTTGGAGATACTTATGAAAAACTGTTTTTT. The genes are TRBV5-4 and TRBJ1-4; D unclear. Trimming left V 2 bases short and J 6 bases short, with 11 bases between. CDR3 length: 14 amino acids. Germline-derived CDR1 and CDR2 are SGHNT and YYREEE (reference sequence).

This clone was seen just once. The chain links TRBV5-1 to TRBJ1-6, with D perhaps matching TRBD1 (6 bases). Germline V gene lookup returns CDR1 SGHRS and CDR2 YFSETQ. Trimming cost V 0 bases and J 6 bases, with 10 bases left between them. The CDR3 is 15 amino acids. The CDR3 loop is CASSLERGGNSPLHF. CDR3 nucleotides: TGCGCCAGCAGCTTGGAAAGGGGGGGTAATTCACCCCTCCACTTT. The full variable domain, its missing parts supplied by reference TRBV5-1 and TRBJ1-6, is KAGVTQTPRYLIKTRGQQVTLSCSPISGHRSVSWYQQTPGQGLQFLFEYFSETQRNKGNFPGRFSGRQFSNSRSEMNVSTLELGDSALYLCASSLERGGNSPLHFGNGTRLTVT.

The chain recombines TRBV2 with TRBJ2-2, with D perhaps TRBD1 (5 bases). CDR1 and CDR2 (germline): SNHLY, FYNNEI. This CDR3 is 13 amino acids long. V was trimmed by 4 bases and J by 7 bases, leaving 10 bases between them. The CDR3 reads CASSVAQGGELFF. In DNA form, the CDR3 reads TGTGCCAGCAGTGTTGCCCAGGGCGGGGAGCTGTTTTTT.

In nucleotides, the CDR3 is TGTGCCAGCAGCTTGTTCGGGACTAGCGGTTTCACAGATACGCAGTATTTT. This sequence encodes CASSLFGTSGFTDTQYF. This rearrangement joins TRBV11-2 to TRBJ2-3; 11 bases fit TRBD2. V lost 3 bases, J lost 2 bases, and 7 bases stayed unmatched. This CDR3 is 17 amino acids long. Germline V CDR1 and CDR2: SGHAT, FQNNGV.

The V call is TRBV7-2, the J call TRBJ1-1; TRBD1 might be the D (6 bases). The CDR3 spans 13 residues. Trimming pared 3 bases from V and 7 bases from J, leaving 12 bases between. Germline values: CDR1 SGHTA, CDR2 FQGNSA. CDR3 region: CASSFRQGNEAFF. In nucleotides, the CDR3 is TGTGCCAGCAGCTTCCGGCAGGGGAATGAAGCTTTCTTT.

This clone was seen a few times. V usage is TRBV6-6 and J usage is TRBJ1-5; tentative D call: TRBD1 (5 bases). CDR1 MNHNY and CDR2 SVGAGI come from the germline V gene (reference sequence). V lost 5 bases and J 6 bases, leaving 11 bases between the germline ends. The CDR3 is made up of 13 amino acids. The DNA of the CDR3 is TGTGCCAGCAGTAGGGGAGGTGGTCAGCCCCAGCATTTT. This encodes CASSRGGGQPQHF.

J is TRBJ2-5 and V is TRBV5-1; TRBD1 aligns across 9 bases. The CDR3 contains 14 residues. J gave up 4 bases and V 4 bases, and 5 bases lay outside the gene matches. Per germline, CDR1 SGHRS and CDR2 YFSETQ. CDR3 nucleotides: TGCGCCAGCAGCCCCGGGACAGGGATAGAGACCCAGTACTTC. Its protein product is CASSPGTGIETQYF.